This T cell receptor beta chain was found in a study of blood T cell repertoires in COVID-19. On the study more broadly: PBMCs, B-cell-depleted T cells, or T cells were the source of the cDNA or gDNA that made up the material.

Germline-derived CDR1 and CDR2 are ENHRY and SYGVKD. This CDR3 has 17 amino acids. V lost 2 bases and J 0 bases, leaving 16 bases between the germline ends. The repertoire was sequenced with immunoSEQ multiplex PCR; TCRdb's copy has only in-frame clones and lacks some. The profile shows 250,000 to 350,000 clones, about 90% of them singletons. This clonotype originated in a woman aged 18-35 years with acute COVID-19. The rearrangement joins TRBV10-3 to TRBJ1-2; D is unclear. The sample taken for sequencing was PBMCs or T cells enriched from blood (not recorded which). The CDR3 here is CAISEKQVPEANYGYTF. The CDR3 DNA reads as TGTGCCATCAGTGAGAAGCAGGTTCCCGAAGCTAACTATGGCTACACCTTC.